This TCR beta chain was profiled in a study of blood T cell repertoires in COVID-19. Study-wide context: Sites across the United States, Italy and Spain contributed samples from acute and convalescent COVID-19. In each case, the material was cDNA or gDNA derived from T cells, B-cell-depleted T cells, or PBMCs.

V was cut by 6 bases and J by 8 bases, with 13 bases left in between. CDR3 size: 12 residues. Methods used by the authors: Amplification of reference gene primers provided the estimated nucleated cell counts. The method was immunoSEQ multiplex PCR; TCRdb's version includes in-frame clones alone and lacks a portion of them. V, J and clone size are taken as reported in that table, and D and trimming were inferred from the DNA itself. The repertoire holds under 200,000 clones, roughly four fifths seen once, with under 3% in the top ten. This receptor was identified in a human donor with acute or convalescent COVID-19. The donor label of this sample is uncertain. The chain couples TRBV12-3 or TRBV12-4 to TRBJ1-1; weak D call: TRBD1 (5 bases). The material sequenced was peripheral blood. DNA for the CDR3: TGTGCCAGCAGCCCGGGGGGTCGGGAAGCTTTCTTT. Its protein product is CASSPGGREAFF.